This T cell receptor (beta chain) comes out of a study of Ad26.COV2.S vaccination and SARS-CoV-2 variants (dated by TCRdb to the early 2020s). Study-level background: Vaccine-arm donors were drawn from COV1001, a multicentre, randomized, double-blind, placebo-controlled phase I-IIa trial of Ad26.COV2.S in healthy adults. Ad26.COV2.S was given intramuscularly at 5x10^10 or 1x10^11 viral particles, as a single shot or as two shots 56 days apart. Sequencing of the TCRbeta repertoire served to evaluate the specificity and breadth of SARS-CoV-2-reactive T cell receptors following Ad26.COV2.S vaccination. A total of approximately 32 samples were included in the TCR-sequenced set, comprising roughly 20 Ad26.COV2.S vaccine recipients, 5 placebo recipients and 8 SARS-CoV-2 convalescent individuals. Trial participants were randomized into five groups of five: low-dose or high-dose Ad26.COV2.S given once or twice, or placebo on both occasions. Throughout the experiments and outcome assessment, investigators stayed blinded to trial group allocation.

The immunoSEQ Assay was the method used to sequence TCRbeta CDR3 regions. After extraction, genomic DNA underwent amplification by bias-controlled multiplex PCR, followed by high-throughput sequencing. Under the source paper's analysis protocol: To quantify the absolute abundance of every unique TCRbeta CDR3 region, sequences were collapsed and filtered. Usable DNA was measured by amplifying reference genes present in all nucleated cells, and TCRbeta template counts were normalized to that usable DNA to estimate T cell fraction. Repertoire TCRs were annotated as SARS-CoV-2-specific when V gene, CDR3 amino acid sequence and J gene were exactly matched to a known reactive TCR set. The reference SARS-CoV-2 TCR set was derived from MIRA and filtered for enrichment in COVID-19-positive ImmuneCODE repertoires, a step that removed public or cross-reactive TCRs. Using the MIRA antigens, annotated TCRs were further analysed by specific ORF or by position within an ORF. Breadth was defined as the number of annotated unique rearrangements divided by the total number of unique productive rearrangements, and depth was defined as the summed frequency of the annotated unique rearrangements. TCR breadth was compared between groups using two-sided Wilcoxon rank-sum tests. TCRdb re-hosts the immuneACCESS table, in-frame sequences only. Its copies lack some clones; in the studies checked, an unresolved V gene accounts for under half of them, and the cause for the rest is not known. Clone size and V and J calls were adopted from that table, with D and trimming inferred from the DNA. The sample records around 350,000 clones, about 85% of which are singletons. The biggest ten clones account for roughly 3.1% of the sample.

This clone appeared once. Its antigen is currently not known. No much larger clone is present one base from it, and per-base qualities are unavailable. Read against the paper, the sample's treatment or condition label means: roughly 19 received Ad26.COV2.S at low or high dose, single or two shots; 5 received placebo; per-sample allocation not given. For vaccine and placebo recipients, the sequenced repertoires came from samples collected on day 63 after the first injection. In Cohort 1b, about two dozen adults aged 18-55 years were enrolled at a single site in Boston, USA, between 29 July and 7 August 2020. Ad26.COV2.S was a replication-incompetent adenovirus type 26 vector that expressed a prefusion-stabilized SARS-CoV-2 spike protein derived from the original Wuhan strain. The CDR3 contains 15 residues, cysteine and phenylalanine counted. The DNA shown is the 45-base CDR3, in frame from base 1. According to the germline V gene, CDR1 reads SGHDT and CDR2 reads YYEEEE. V and J are trimmed by 0 bases and 10 bases, and the gene matches miss 8 bases of the junction.

Study-level results and caveats: Spike-specific TCR breadth was higher in Ad26.COV2.S recipients than in placebo recipients (P = 0.0014). It was noted by the authors that total T cell responses may have been underestimated by the TCR breadth and depth analyses. The study was not powered for comparison of responses between vaccine doses or regimens. Non-spike TCR breadth was comparable between vaccine and placebo recipients, consistent with the vaccine containing only spike. Substantial breadth of spike-specific CD8+ and CD4+ T cell responses was reported after vaccination.

The sequence was collected from a person between 18 and 65 years old who received the Ad26.COV2.S COVID-19 vaccine or a placebo. Sequencing used peripheral blood, obtained in a trial of Ad26.COV2.S vaccine versus placebo. This sequence uses TRBV5-6 and TRBJ1-1, and TRBD1 matches 11 of the central bases. The CDR3 protein sequence reads: CASSLAGGQGVRAFF. The nucleotide sequence reads TGTGCCAGCAGCTTGGCGGGGGGACAGGGGGTACGAGCTTTCTTT.